This is a list of T cell receptor beta chains from one sample in a study of tumor-infiltrating lymphocytes in primary liver carcinoma. TCRdb reanalysed the multiplex PCR reads using MiXCR and keeps one entry per CDR3 protein. Of about 310,000 distinct CDR3 sequences listed, 58% were seen once; the top ten hold approximately 17%. What was sequenced was peripheral blood. These receptors were obtained from a woman aged 25 to 39 with primary liver carcinoma and hepatitis B virus infection. The CDR3 runs from the conserved cysteine through the conserved F or W. A D gene is named only where the DNA matches it firmly. Size is stated for part of the rows, as once, few or many counts, or as a class when the clone is expanded.

clone_size d_call j_call v_call cdr3_length cdr3_nt cdr3_aa
NA NA TRBJ2-5 TRBV5-6 13 TGTACCAGCACTGGGGGACGGGAGGAGACCCAGTACTTC CTSTGGREETQYF
many NA TRBJ1-2 TRBV29-1 13 TGCAGCGTCTACTACGGGACGGCCGATGGCTACACCTTC CSVYYGTADGYTF
NA NA TRBJ2-5 TRBV11-2 14 TGTGCCAGCAGGGAGGGGGGTCTCTGGGGGACCCACTACTTC CASREGGLWGTHYF
NA NA TRBJ1-1 TRBV5-6 17 TGTGCCAGCAGCTTGGCTCTCGAGGGAGGGCTCTCCACTGAAGCTTTCTTT CASSLALEGGLSTEAFF
NA NA TRBJ1-2 TRBV7-9 14 TGTGCCAGCAGCTTAGTGCTGGGGAACTATGGCTACATCTTC CASSLVLGNYGYIF
NA NA TRBJ1-1 TRBV11-1 9 TGTGCCAGTAGCCTTGGAGCTTTCTTT CASSLGAFF
few TRBD2 TRBJ2-7 TRBV7-9 16 TGTGCCAGCAGCCACCACGGCGGGAGTAACTCCTACGAGCAGTACTTC CASSHHGGSNSYEQYF
NA TRBD1 TRBJ1-4 TRBV28 14 TGTGCCAGCCGCGAACAGGGGTGGAATGAAAAACTGTTTTTT CASREQGWNEKLFF
NA NA TRBJ1-5 TRBV6-2/TRBV6-3 16 TGTGCCAGCACCAAAGCTCAGGATGGAGGCAATCAGCCCCAGCATTTT CASTKAQDGGNQPQHF
NA NA TRBJ2-7 TRBV12-3/TRBV12-4 11 TGTGCCAGGAGCGCCACAGGGAGGCAGTACTTC CARSATGRQYF
NA NA TRBJ2-5 TRBV14 12 TGTGCCAGCAGCCACCGATTGGAGACCCAGTACTTC CASSHRLETQYF
many NA TRBJ2-5 TRBV4-1 15 TGCGCCAGCAGCCAAGTGACCAGGGTAGAAGAGACCCAGTACTTC CASSQVTRVEETQYF
NA NA TRBJ1-2 TRBV28 15 TGTGCCAGCAGCAAAACCGGGTTTTGGGCGAGCGGCTACACCTTC CASSKTGFWASGYTF
NA NA TRBJ1-4 TRBV4-3 17 TGCGTCAGCAGCCAAGGGCTCCCCCGGGGGGCTAATGAAAAACTGTTTTTT CVSSQGLPRGANEKLFF
NA NA TRBJ1-3 TRBV14 16 TGTGCCAGCAGCCGCAGGGCACGCAACTCTGGAAACACCATATATTTT CASSRRARNSGNTIYF
few NA TRBJ2-1 TRBV4-1 17 TGCGCCAGCAGCCATCCTCTGGCTGGGGACCGTTACAATGAGCAGTTCTTC CASSHPLAGDRYNEQFF
NA TRBD1 TRBJ2-4 TRBV10-2 17 TGCCCCAGCAGTCCGGGACAGTCCCTCCTAGCCAAAAACATTCAGTACTTC CPSSPGQSLLAKNIQYF
NA TRBD2 TRBJ2-7 TRBV12-3/TRBV12-4 16 TGTGCCAGCAGCCCCGGGACTAGCGGGATTTCCTACGAGCAGTACTTC CASSPGTSGISYEQYF
many NA TRBJ2-1 TRBV11-3 13 TGTGCCAGCAGCCTCGGGACGGTGCATGAGCAGTTCTTC CASSLGTVHEQFF
NA NA TRBJ2-7 TRBV30 13 TGTGCCTGGAGTGTCCCAGGGAACAACGAGCAGTACTTC CAWSVPGNNEQYF
NA NA TRBJ2-5 TRBV5-1 17 TGCGCCAGCAGCCTCGGGATAAGTCAATCTTACCGAGGGACCCAGTACTTC CASSLGISQSYRGTQYF
many TRBD2 TRBJ2-7 TRBV6-8 17 TGTGCCAGCAGTTACTCGAGGGGACTAGCGGAGAACTACGAGCAGTACTTC CASSYSRGLAENYEQYF
NA NA TRBJ2-5 TRBV11-1 14 TGTGCCAGCAGCTTGGCCAAGGCACGAAAAACCCAGTACTTC CASSLAKARKTQYF
NA TRBD1 TRBJ2-7 TRBV6-1 16 TGTGCCAGCAGCACCACGCCGGGACAGGGATATCACGAGCAGTACTTC CASSTTPGQGYHEQYF
NA TRBD1 TRBJ2-3 TRBV29-1 12 TGCAGCGTAACAGGGGGCAGAGATACGCAGTATTTT CSVTGGRDTQYF
NA TRBD2 TRBJ2-1 TRBV5-4 16 TGTGCAAGCAGCGTACAATTAGCGGGAATACGCAATGAGCAGTTCTTC CASSVQLAGIRNEQFF
NA NA TRBJ2-3 TRBV5-1 14 TGCGCCAGCGTCCTAAGCGGGAGCACAGATACGCAGTATTTT CASVLSGSTDTQYF
NA TRBD2 TRBJ2-1 TRBV6-5 15 TGTGCCAGCAGTTCTCCTAGCGGGAGTGAAAATGAGCAGTTCTTC CASSSPSGSENEQFF
NA NA TRBJ2-5 TRBV12-3/TRBV12-4 16 TGTGCCAGCAGCTCGCTGTGGACACGGGAAAAAGAGACCCAGTACTTC CASSSLWTREKETQYF
many NA TRBJ2-1 TRBV6-5 15 TGTGCCAGCAGCCTGAGGGGCCGCGGAGGGAATGAGCAGTTCTTC CASSLRGRGGNEQFF
NA TRBD2 TRBJ2-2 TRBV19 23 TGTGCCAGTAGTTCCAGACGACTGCGAGGCGGGAGTAATCTCCGGACGAGCACCGGGGAGCTGTTTTTT CASSSRRLRGGSNLRTSTGELFF
NA NA TRBJ1-1 TRBV5-6 12 TGTGCCAGCGGCTTGGAAGGCACTGAAGCTCTCTTT CASGLEGTEALF
many TRBD1 TRBJ2-7 TRBV29-1 14 TGCAGCGCTAGGACAGGGGGCAACTCCTACGAGCAGTACTTC CSARTGGNSYEQYF